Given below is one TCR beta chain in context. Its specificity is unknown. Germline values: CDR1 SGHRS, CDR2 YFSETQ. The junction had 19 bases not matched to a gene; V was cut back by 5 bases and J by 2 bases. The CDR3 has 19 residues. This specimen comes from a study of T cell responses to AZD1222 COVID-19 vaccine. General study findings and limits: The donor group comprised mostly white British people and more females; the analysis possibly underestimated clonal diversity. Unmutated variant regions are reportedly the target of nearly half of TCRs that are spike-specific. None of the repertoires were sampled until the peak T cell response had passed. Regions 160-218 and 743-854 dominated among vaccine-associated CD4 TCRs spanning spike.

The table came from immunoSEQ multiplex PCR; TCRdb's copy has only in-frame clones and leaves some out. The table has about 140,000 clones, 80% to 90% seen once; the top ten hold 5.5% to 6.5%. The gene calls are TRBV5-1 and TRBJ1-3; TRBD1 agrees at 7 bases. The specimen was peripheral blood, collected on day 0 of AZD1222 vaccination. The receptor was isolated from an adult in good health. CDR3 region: CASSLTVAGTAGAGNTIYF. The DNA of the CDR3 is TGCGCCAGCAGTCTCACCGTTGCCGGGACAGCGGGAGCTGGAAACACCATATATTTT.